This T cell receptor beta chain was documented in a study of blood T cell repertoires in COVID-19. Study in general: COVID-19 samples from acute and convalescent phases originated in the United States, Italy and Spain. T cells, B-cell-depleted T cells, or PBMCs supplied cDNA or gDNA.

Original handling: Estimation of nucleated cell counts relied on the amplification of reference gene primers. The repertoire was sequenced with immunoSEQ multiplex PCR; TCRdb's copy has only in-frame clones and lacks some. The D gene and trimming were derived from the DNA, and the V and J assignments and clone size from that table. The sample contains some 100,000 clones, 90% of which appear only once. In germline, CDR1 is ENHRY, CDR2 SYGVKD. V was pared by 9 bases and J by 5 bases, with 7 bases of the junction left unmatched. The CDR3 covers 13 residues. Material for sequencing was peripheral blood. This receptor was identified in a human donor in a cohort sampled during active COVID-19. The chain couples TRBV10-3 to TRBJ2-1; 7 bases fit TRBD1. The CDR3 nucleotides are TGTGCCATTTCCTCGGACAGGAACAATGAGCAGTTCTTC. As protein: CAISSDRNNEQFF.